Shown below are 20 T cell receptor beta chains from a single sample sequenced in a study of blood T cell repertoires in COVID-19. The data were produced by immunoSEQ multiplex PCR, yet TCRdb's version contains in-frame clones alone and is incomplete. The sample contains 50,000 to 65,000 clones, roughly four fifths of which appear only once. Input material: peripheral blood. The receptors shown here come from a woman aged 55 to 70 with acute or convalescent COVID-19.

The chain employs TRBV2 and TRBJ1-5; D is undetermined. CDR1 and CDR2 from the germline V gene are SNHLY and FYNNEI. V gave up 3 bases and J gave up 10 bases, with 13 bases separating them. The CDR3 runs 13 residues. The CDR3 region is CASSDGGLGPQHF. In DNA, the CDR3 is TGTGCCAGCAGTGATGGCGGGTTAGGACCCCAGCATTTT.

V is TRBV5-1 and J is TRBJ2-1; 10 bases map to TRBD2. After removal of 4 bases from V and 5 bases from J, the junction contained 6 bases not matched to a gene. Looked up from germline, CDR1 is SGHRS and CDR2 is YFSETQ. The CDR3 is 15 residues long. The CDR3 sequence is CASSNGTSAHNEQFF. The DNA of the CDR3 is TGCGCCAGCAGCAACGGGACTAGCGCCCACAATGAGCAGTTCTTC.

The rearrangement uses TRBV27 and TRBJ2-7; 9 nucleotides match TRBD2. Germline CDR1 and CDR2: MNHEY and SMNVEV (reference sequence). CDR3 length: 18 amino acids. Losses at the gene ends were 0 bases for V and 2 bases for J; bases not matched to a gene: 11. CDR3 DNA sequence: TGTGCCAGCAGTTTATCGCCTGGGCTAGCGGGGTTCGCCTACGAGCAGTACTTC. Translation: CASSLSPGLAGFAYEQYF.

The V gene is TRBV24-1, the J gene TRBJ2-3; weak D call: TRBD1 (5 bases). V was clipped by 1 base and J by 2 bases, with 15 bases between them. This CDR3 region has 17 residues. The germline V gene encodes CDR1 KGHDR and CDR2 SFDVKD. The CDR3 is CATSDLVGQGDTDTQYF. The CDR3 nucleotides read TGTGCCACCAGTGATTTAGTTGGGCAGGGCGACACAGATACGCAGTATTTT.

V usage is TRBV6-1 and J usage is TRBJ2-7; 7 positions match TRBD1. This CDR3 region has 15 residues. V gave up 1 base and J gave up 6 bases; unmatched junction bases: 9. Germline CDR1 reads MNHNS; CDR2 reads SASEGT. The CDR3 loop is CASSEVRGGPREQYF. CDR3 coding DNA: TGTGCCAGCAGTGAAGTGAGAGGGGGCCCGCGCGAGCAGTACTTC.

The genes are TRBV6-1 and TRBJ2-1; 10 nucleotides align to TRBD2. The CDR3 length is 17 residues. After removal of 0 bases from V and 4 bases from J, the junction contained 6 bases not matched to a gene. CDR1 and CDR2 from the germline V gene are MNHNS and SASEGT. CDR3 loop: CASSEARLAGVYNEQFF. DNA of the CDR3: TGTGCCAGCAGTGAAGCTCGGCTAGCGGGAGTGTACAATGAGCAGTTCTTC.

V usage is TRBV15 and J usage is TRBJ1-4; D remains unclear. This CDR3 contains 16 residues. Trimming removed 3 bases at V and 5 bases at J, with 16 bases between. Germline CDR1 LNHNV, CDR2 YYDKDF (reference sequence). The CDR3 coding sequence is TGTGCCACCAGCAGGAATATCGGACGGGAAAATGAAAAACTGTTTTTT. The encoded protein is CATSRNIGRENEKLFF.

A single count supports this clone. This chain links TRBV21-1 with TRBJ1-2; the D call in the table, TRBD1, was not verified against the DNA. TRBV21-1 is flagged as a pseudogene. The CDR3 spans 22 residues. CDR3 in DNA: TGTGCCAGCAGCAAACTCTCCTTGCGGTTTCGGGGACAGGACGTCCCAAACTATGGCTACACCTTC. This translates into CASSKLSLRFRGQDVPNYGYTF.

This clone showed up just a few times. CDR3 nucleotides: TGTGCCAGCAGCCAAGAGCCAGTCTCCTACGAGCAGTACTTC. Translation: CASSQEPVSYEQYF. J is TRBJ2-7 and V is TRBV4-2, with no clear D. Trimming removed 0 bases at V and 0 bases at J, with 6 bases between. Germline CDR1 is LGHNA and CDR2 is YNFKEQ. The CDR3 extends over 14 amino acids.

The chain carries TRBV5-1 and TRBJ1-1, with a possible D match to TRBD1 (5 bases). V was shortened by 5 bases and J by 0 bases, with 11 bases between the two germline ends. In germline, CDR1 is SGHRS, CDR2 YFSETQ. The CDR3 runs to 14 residues. CDR3 DNA: TGCGCCAGCAGAAAAGACAGTTTGAACACTGAAGCTTTCTTT. This codes for CASRKDSLNTEAFF.

The rearrangement joins TRBV11-2 to TRBJ2-5; 10 bases fit TRBD2. This CDR3 has 16 amino acids. After removal of 3 bases from V and 7 bases from J, the junction contained 11 bases not matched to a gene. Germline CDR1 is SGHAT and CDR2 is FQNNGV. The CDR3 here is CASSFGKAGGPGTQYF. CDR3 nucleotides: TGTGCCAGCAGCTTCGGAAAAGCGGGGGGGCCCGGGACCCAGTACTTC. The variable domain in full, with the rest retrieved from reference TRBV11-2 and TRBJ2-5, is EAGVAQSPRYKIIEKRQSVAFWCNPISGHATLYWYQQILGQGPKLLIQFQNNGVVDDSQLPKDRFSAERLKGVDSTLKIQPAKLEDSAVYLCASSFGKAGGPGTQYFGPGTRLLVL.

This clone was counted between two and nine times. The genes are TRBV7-9 and TRBJ1-3; TRBD1 agrees at 7 bases. The CDR3 runs 16 residues. Germline V gene sequence: CDR1 SEHNR, CDR2 FQNEAQ (reference sequence). The ends lost 5 bases at V and 0 bases at J; junction bases unmatched: 7. CDR3: CASSGDRNFSGNTIYF. As DNA, the CDR3 is TGTGCCAGCAGCGGGGACAGAAATTTCTCTGGAAACACCATATATTTT.

This chain links TRBV9 with TRBJ2-1; TRBD2 matches 8 bases. The CDR3 length is 14 residues. Germline CDR1 is SGDLS and CDR2 is YYNGEE. Germline trimming cut 0 bases from V and 5 bases from J; bases unmatched to any gene: 1. DNA for the CDR3: TGTGCCAGCAGCGTAGGCGGGAGGAACAATGAGCAGTTCTTC. Translated, it gives CASSVGGRNNEQFF.

V is TRBV2 and J is TRBJ2-7, with a possible D match to TRBD1 (6 bases). Trimming removed 5 bases from V and 4 bases from J, with 9 bases in between. Looked up from germline, CDR1 is SNHLY and CDR2 is FYNNEI. The CDR3 runs 12 residues. The chain's CDR3 is CASSLDRYEQYF. DNA for the CDR3: TGTGCCAGCAGTTTAGACAGGTACGAGCAGTACTTC.

This clone is a singleton in its sample. The rearrangement links TRBV5-1 to TRBJ1-1; D may be TRBD1 (5 bases). Germline lookup yields CDR1 SGHRS and CDR2 YFSETQ. V lost 5 bases, J lost 10 bases, and 18 bases lay in between. The CDR3 runs 13 residues. This chain's CDR3 is CASRSGSEGGAFF. The CDR3, as DNA: TGCGCCAGCAGATCAGGGTCGGAAGGTGGAGCTTTCTTT.

The genes are TRBV18 and TRBJ1-2; 7 bases agree with TRBD1. Germline values: CDR1 KGHSH, CDR2 LQKENI. CDR3 length: 15 residues. After removal of 3 bases from V and 4 bases from J, the junction contained 8 bases not matched to a gene. Here the CDR3 reads CASSPRQGDIYGYTF. As DNA, the CDR3 is TGTGCCAGCTCACCCCGGCAGGGGGATATCTATGGCTACACCTTC.

This chain joins TRBV28 and TRBJ1-3, with no clear D. CDR1 and CDR2 from the germline V gene are MDHEN and SYDVKM. V was pared by 4 bases and J by 1 base, with 8 bases between. This CDR3 is built from 14 residues. The DNA of the CDR3 is TGTGCCAGCAGTTATCCGACTTCTGGAAACACCATATATTTT. Translated: CASSYPTSGNTIYF.

The chain is built from TRBV14 and TRBJ1-2; D unclear. Trimming shortened V by 1 base and J by 5 bases, and 14 bases separated the two germline ends. CDR1 is SGHDN and CDR2 is FVKESK in the germline V gene. This CDR3 comprises 15 residues. The CDR3 nucleotides are TGTGCCAGCAGCCAAGGGGCAGCTGTTGGGTATGGCTACACCTTC. Its protein product is CASSQGAAVGYGYTF.

The CDR3 DNA reads as TGTGCCAGCAGCCTCCGACTGACTACTGGCTCCTACAATGAGCAGTTCTTC. The encoded protein is CASSLRLTTGSYNEQFF. The rearrangement joins TRBV3-1 (or the pseudogene TRBV3-2) to TRBJ2-1; D is perhaps TRBD2 (5 bases). The germline CDR1 and CDR2 sequences are LGHDT and YNNKEL (reference sequence). This CDR3 comprises 17 residues. V gave up 4 bases and J gave up 0 bases, with 16 bases separating them.

As concerns this clone: One end of the junction does not line up with germline, which may come from a read error. This rearrangement joins TRBV28 to TRBJ1-2; 11 nucleotides line up with TRBD1. Germline V gene sequence: CDR1 MDHEN, CDR2 SYDVKM. This CDR3 contains 12 residues. The CDR3 nucleotides read TGTGCCAGCAGTTATGGGTCGGGGACAGGGGGTTTC. Amino acid sequence: CASSYGSGTGGF.